This T cell receptor (beta chain) was captured in a study of CXCR3-negative and CXCR3-positive naive CD8 T cells. In preparing the TRB cDNA libraries, 5' RACE with UMI labels was used. With the 5' RACE reads reprocessed, TCRdb shows one record per CDR3 protein and no DNA. The sample holds under 50,000 distinct CDR3 sequences. Study-level results: The majority of assays used fresh PBMCs, and CXCR3 expression partially decreased after cryopreservation. In CXCR3-positive naive cells, the TRB CDR3s were more hydrophobic than in CXCR3-negative naive cells. TRB CDR3 properties indicated TCR strength, while surface CD5 was similar across naive subsets.

Naive CD8+ T cells carried a CD45RO-CCR7+CD27+CD95- phenotype. To note about this clonotype: The antigen is undetermined.

The sample taken for sequencing was naive CXCR3- CD8+ T cells from blood. Subset indicated: CD45RO-CCR7+CD27+CD95- naive CD8+ T cells lacking CXCR3 (TNR3-). The sequence was collected from a human donor in good health. Some clones in this sample may be carry-over from other donors' samples.

The CDR3 sequence is CASSLDTGANEQFF. V and J are TRBV28 and TRBJ2-1; TCRdb calls TRBD1, which cannot be checked without DNA. This CDR3 comprises 14 residues. Germline loops: CDR1 MDHEN, CDR2 SYDVKM.